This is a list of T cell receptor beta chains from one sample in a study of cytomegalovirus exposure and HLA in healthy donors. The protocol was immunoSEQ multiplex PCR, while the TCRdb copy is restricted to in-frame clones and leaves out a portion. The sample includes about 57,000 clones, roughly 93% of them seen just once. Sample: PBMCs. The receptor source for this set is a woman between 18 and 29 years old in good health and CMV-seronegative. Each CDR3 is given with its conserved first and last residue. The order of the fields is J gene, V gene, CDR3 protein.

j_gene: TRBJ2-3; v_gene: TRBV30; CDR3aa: CAWSGVSRTDTQYF
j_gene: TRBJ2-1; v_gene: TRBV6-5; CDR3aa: CASSSTPGQGPNEQFF
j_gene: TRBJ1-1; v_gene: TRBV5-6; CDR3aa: CASSSRTGGRRVTTEAFF
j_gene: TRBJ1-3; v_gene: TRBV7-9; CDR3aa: CASSYLGAGSGNTIYF
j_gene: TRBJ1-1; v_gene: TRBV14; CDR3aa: CASSQDERTEAFF
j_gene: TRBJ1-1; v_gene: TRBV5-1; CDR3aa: CASSLGNGDTEAFF
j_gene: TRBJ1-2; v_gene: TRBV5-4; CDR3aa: CASSSRTGERYGYTF
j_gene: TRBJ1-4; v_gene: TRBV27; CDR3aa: CASSPTGLYEKLFF
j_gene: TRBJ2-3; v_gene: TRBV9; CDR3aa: CASSVTSTDTQYF
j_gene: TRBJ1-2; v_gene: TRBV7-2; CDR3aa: CAGRETGGYGYTF
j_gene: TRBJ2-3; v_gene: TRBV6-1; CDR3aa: CASKLAGQFGTQYF
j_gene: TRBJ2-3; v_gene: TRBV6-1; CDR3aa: CASQGDRTDTQYF
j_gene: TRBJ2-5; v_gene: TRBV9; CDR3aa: CASSVGQVETQYF
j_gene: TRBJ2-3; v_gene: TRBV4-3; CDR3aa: CASSQDQLAVSTDTQYF
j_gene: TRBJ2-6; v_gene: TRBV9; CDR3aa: CASSVALYPHSSGANVLTF
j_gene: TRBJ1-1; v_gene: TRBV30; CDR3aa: CAWSVGFGGTLNTEAFF
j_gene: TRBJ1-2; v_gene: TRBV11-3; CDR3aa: CASSLDPGNYGYTF
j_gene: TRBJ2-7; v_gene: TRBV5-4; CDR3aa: CASSLDGYRNEQYF
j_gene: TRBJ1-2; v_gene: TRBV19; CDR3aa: CASSIGSGDGYTF
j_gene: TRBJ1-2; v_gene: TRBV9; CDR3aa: CASSVETGGADGYTF
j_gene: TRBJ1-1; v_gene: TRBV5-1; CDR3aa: CASSLNQGNTEAFF
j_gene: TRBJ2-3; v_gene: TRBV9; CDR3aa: CASSVALTSGRTDTQYF
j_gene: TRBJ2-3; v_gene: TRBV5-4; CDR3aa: CASSFPSTGLAGATDTQYF
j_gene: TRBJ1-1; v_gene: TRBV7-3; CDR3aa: CASSLDRKNTEAFF
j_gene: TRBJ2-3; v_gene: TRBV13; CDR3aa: CASSLTSGTDTQYF
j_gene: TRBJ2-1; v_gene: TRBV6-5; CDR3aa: CASSYGQGAYNEQFF
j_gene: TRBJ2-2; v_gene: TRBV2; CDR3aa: CASSARGTGELFF
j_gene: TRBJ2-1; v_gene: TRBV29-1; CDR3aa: CSVEDPRVNRVNEQFF
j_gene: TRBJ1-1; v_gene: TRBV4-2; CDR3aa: CASSQDYSARAAFF
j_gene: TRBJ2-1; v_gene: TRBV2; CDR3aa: CASSEVPSGSYNEQFF
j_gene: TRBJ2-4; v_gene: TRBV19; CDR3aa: CASRDRLRIAKNIQYF
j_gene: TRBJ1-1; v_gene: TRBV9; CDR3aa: CASSVAAITEAFF
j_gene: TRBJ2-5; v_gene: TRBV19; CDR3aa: CASSTLSSAETQYF
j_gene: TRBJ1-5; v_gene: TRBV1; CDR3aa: CTSSQGGQSRDQPQHF
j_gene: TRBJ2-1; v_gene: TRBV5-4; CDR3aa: CASSLGLGGAYNEQFF
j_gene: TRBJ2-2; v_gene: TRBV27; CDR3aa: CASSLYGLDVTGELFF
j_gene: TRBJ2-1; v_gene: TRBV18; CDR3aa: CASSPTSGSGNEQFF
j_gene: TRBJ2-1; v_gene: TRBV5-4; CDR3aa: CASSLSLAGGPGNEQFF
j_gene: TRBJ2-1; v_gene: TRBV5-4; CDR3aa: CASSLDAKRDEQFF
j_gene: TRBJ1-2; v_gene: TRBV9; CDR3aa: CASSPGQGTVGYGYTF
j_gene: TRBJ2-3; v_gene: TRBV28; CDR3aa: CASSGLAGLTLITDTQYF
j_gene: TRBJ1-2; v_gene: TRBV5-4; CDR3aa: CASSLDRNPYYGYTF
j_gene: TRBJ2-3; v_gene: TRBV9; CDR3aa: CASSIEGTDTQYF
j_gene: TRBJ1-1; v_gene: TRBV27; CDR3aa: CASRSNDRAVAFF
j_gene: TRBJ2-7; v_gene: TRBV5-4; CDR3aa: CASSLGQETYEQYF
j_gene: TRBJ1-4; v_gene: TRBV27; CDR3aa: CASSLRRNEKLFF